These T cell receptor beta chains were read from a single sample in a study of blood T cell repertoires in COVID-19. Here immunoSEQ multiplex PCR was the method, and the copy in TCRdb shows in-frame clones only, minus some. The sample carries about 91,000 clones, about four fifths recorded once. The specimen was peripheral blood. These receptors were collected from a man in his forties or fifties with active or convalescent COVID-19. CDR3s leave out the opening cysteine and the closing phenylalanine or tryptophan.

v_call | cdr3_aa
TRBV28 | ASSPGGDSRWKLF
TRBV7-8 | ASSSTGLGGYT
TRBV5-6 | ASSLGFGGDTQY
TRBV10-3 | AISESGLAEETQY
TRBV19 | ASSQGGGRPEKLF
TRBV15 | ATSRAVTTTNEKLF
TRBV28 | ASSSRGDEKLF
TRBV5-6 | ASSWFDSASTDTQY
TRBV18 | ASSTIQGSGYT
TRBV29-1 | SVPRQGLMGEQF
TRBV24-1 | ATSDFREGQPQH
TRBV29-1 | SVEIAGDYQETQY
TRBV5-1 | ASSLAQGFPGELF
TRBV7-2 | ASSLAEGAGTQY
TRBV19 | ASSSDGTGEASTNEKLF
TRBV5-8 | ASRRTGINEQF
TRBV20-1 | SASKTRDSLNTEAF
TRBV3-1/TRBV3-2 | ASSQGGRGNTIY